The 32 T cell receptor beta chains below come from one sample, sequenced in a study of response to subunit inactivated influenza vaccine. TCRdb recomputed calls from the RT-PCR reads with MiXCR, one row per CDR3 protein. The top ten clones hold about a tenth of a sample with about 780,000 distinct CDR3 sequences, approximately 18% of them seen once. The material sequenced was PBMCs from blood, taken 5 days after vaccination. The receptors were sampled from a man aged 50 to 60 who received an inactivated influenza vaccine.

This chain uses TRBV20-1 with TRBJ2-7, with 12 bases lining up with TRBD1. The V segment lost 6 bases and the J segment 6 bases; nucleotides outside the gene matches: 9. The germline V gene has CDR1 DFQATT and CDR2 SNEGSKA (reference sequence). The CDR3 is 14 amino acids. The CDR3 coding sequence is TGCAGTGCCCCGGGACAGGGGGCGAGTCTCGAGCAGTACTTC. Translated, it gives CSAPGQGASLEQYF.

Only a few counts were recorded for this clonotype. The J gene is TRBJ1-2, the V gene TRBV12-3 or TRBV12-4, with D unclear. This CDR3 is 12 amino acids long. Trimming stripped 8 bases from V and 8 bases from J, with 15 bases between. This CDR3 reads CASAPGVGGYTF. DNA of the CDR3: TGTGCCAGCGCGCCCGGCGTCGGCGGCTACACCTTC.

This clonotype showed up just a few times. This chain links TRBV15 with TRBJ2-1; 9 bases agree with TRBD2. This CDR3 has 16 residues. In germline, CDR1 is LNHNV, CDR2 YYDKDF (reference sequence). V trimming: 0 bases; J trimming: 6 bases; junction bases outside the gene matches: 6. In nucleotides, the CDR3 is TGTGCCACCAGCAGAGATCTGGGACTAGCTCTCAATGAGCAGTTCTTC. Amino acid sequence: CATSRDLGLALNEQFF.

This clonotype was counted ten times or more. In DNA form, the CDR3 reads TGTGCCATCAGAGGGGACAGGTTGGGCGATGAGCAGTTCTTC. Translating it yields CAIRGDRLGDEQFF. The chain is built from TRBV10-3 and TRBJ2-1; 8 nucleotides agree with TRBD1. This CDR3 is built from 14 residues. CDR1 ENHRY and CDR2 SYGVKD come from the germline V gene. The V gene end was trimmed by 6 bases and the J gene end by 8 bases; junction bases not matched to a gene: 9.

In this sample, this clonotype turned up many times. The chain carries TRBV5-1 and TRBJ2-7, with 7 positions matching TRBD1. V was clipped by 4 bases and J by 3 bases; unmatched bases: 7. Germline CDR1 is SGHRS and CDR2 is YFSETQ. This CDR3 contains 14 residues. The CDR3 region has the DNA TGCGCCAGCAGCCCCGGGACAGCATTCTACGAGCAGTACTTC. Protein product: CASSPGTAFYEQYF. Using reference TRBV5-1 and TRBJ2-7 for the parts outside the CDR3, the full variable domain is KAGVTQTPRYLIKTRGQQVTLSCSPISGHRSVSWYQQTPGQGLQFLFEYFSETQRNKGNFPGRFSGRQFSNSRSEMNVSTLELGDSALYLCASSPGTAFYEQYFGPGTRLTVT.

This clonotype showed up just a few times. The gene calls are TRBV15 and TRBJ2-5; perhaps TRBD1 as D (6 bases). From germline, CDR1 is LNHNV and CDR2 YYDKDF (reference sequence). With 5 bases removed from V and 2 bases from J, the gap between germline ends came to 12 bases. This CDR3 region has 14 residues. This CDR3 is CATSVAGVQETQYF. For the CDR3, the DNA is TGTGCCACCAGCGTTGCAGGGGTGCAAGAGACCCAGTACTTC. The entire variable domain, with the rest obtained from reference TRBV15 and TRBJ2-5, is as follows: DAMVIQNPRYQVTQFGKPVTLSCSQTLNHNVMYWYQQKSSQAPKLLFHYYDKDFNNEADTPDNFQSRRPNTSFCFLDIRSPGLGDTAMYLCATSVAGVQETQYFGPGTRLLVL.

The chain has TRBV7-2 and TRBJ2-7; D tentatively reads TRBD1 or TRBD2 (6 bases each). Germline V gene data show CDR1 as SGHTA and CDR2 as FQGNSA. Trimming stripped 6 bases from V and 5 bases from J, with 11 bases between. The CDR3 consists of 12 residues. The CDR3, as DNA: TGTGCCAGCAGAAGGGGGGCCCACGAGCAGTACTTC. Protein sequence: CASRRGAHEQYF. Full variable domain (missing parts from reference TRBV7-2 and TRBJ2-7): GAGVSQSPSNKVTEKGKDVELRCDPISGHTALYWYRQSLGQGLEFLIYFQGNSAPDKSGLPSDRFSAERTGGSVSTLTIQRTQQEDSAVYLCASRRGAHEQYFGPGTRLTVT.

This clonotype was counted only a few times. The V gene is TRBV4-2, the J gene TRBJ2-2; D call uncertain. V dropped 2 bases and J dropped 5 bases, with 15 bases sitting between them. From germline, CDR1 is LGHNA and CDR2 YNFKEQ. The CDR3 totals 16 residues. The CDR3 bases are TGTGCCAGCAGCCAACGACCCGGCGCAAGGACCGGGGAGCTGTTTTTT. As protein: CASSQRPGARTGELFF.

This clonotype appeared a few times. The gene calls are TRBV3-1 and TRBJ2-7; 7 bases map to TRBD2. V shed 8 bases and J 4 bases; nucleotides not matched to a gene: 8. The CDR3 is 13 residues long. Germline CDR1 is LGHDT and CDR2 is YNNKEL (reference sequence). This CDR3 is CASGGGSAYEQYF. The CDR3, as DNA: TGTGCCAGCGGCGGGGGTTCGGCTTACGAGCAGTACTTC.

This clonotype was counted between two and nine times. The chain joins TRBV5-1 to TRBJ2-7, with 9 bases identical to TRBD1. V dropped 0 bases and J dropped 6; count of bases not matched to a gene: 1. This CDR3 has 13 amino acids. The germline V gene encodes CDR1 SGHRS and CDR2 YFSETQ. CDR3 region: CASSLETGGEQYF. DNA of the CDR3: TGCGCCAGCAGCTTGGAGACAGGGGGCGAGCAGTACTTC.

The chain is built from TRBV6-1 and TRBJ2-1; 7 bases agree with TRBD1. J lost 10 bases, V lost 5 bases, and 17 bases had no gene match. In germline, CDR1 is MNHNS, CDR2 SASEGT. This CDR3 is built from 16 residues. CDR3 coding DNA: TGTGCCAGCAGTAAAGGTTCAGTTAGGGGGCGTGTCGAGCAGTTCTTC. Translated: CASSKGSVRGRVEQFF.

The gene calls are TRBV20-1 and TRBJ2-5; 7 bases match TRBD2. This CDR3 region has 16 residues. V trimming: 3 bases; J trimming: 5 bases; junction bases outside the gene matches: 15. Germline assignment: CDR1 DFQATT and CDR2 SNEGSKA (reference sequence). CDR3 DNA: TGCAGTGCTAGGATAGTCTTGGCGGGAGATCAGGAGACCCAGTACTTC. This translates into CSARIVLAGDQETQYF.

V usage is TRBV27 and J usage is TRBJ2-1; 9 bases line up with TRBD2. The CDR3 extends over 16 amino acids. Per germline, CDR1 MNHEY and CDR2 SMNVEV (reference sequence). With V trimmed by 5 bases and J by 6 bases, 11 bases remained unmatched. CDR3 DNA sequence: TGTGCCAGCAGTATAGCGGGAGTCTATGTGACCAATGAGCAGTTCTTC. Translated: CASSIAGVYVTNEQFF.

J is TRBJ2-5 and V is TRBV5-1; TRBD1 matches at 8 bases. J gave up 5 bases and V 2 bases, and 14 bases lay outside the gene matches. Germline assignment: CDR1 SGHRS and CDR2 YFSETQ. CDR3 length equals 17 residues. The CDR3 DNA sequence: TGCGCCAGCAGCTTAAGGGCAGGGGGCGGATATCTGGAGACCCAGTACTTC. This sequence encodes CASSLRAGGGYLETQYF.

The V gene is TRBV5-1, the J gene TRBJ2-2; 8 bases are shared with TRBD2. The CDR3 spans 15 residues. Trimming at V came to 2 bases and at J to 4 bases, leaving 4 bases not matched to a gene. CDR1 SGHRS and CDR2 YFSETQ come from the germline V gene. The CDR3 DNA reads TGCGCCAGCAGCTTTAGCGGGACTAGCACCGGGGAGCTGTTTTTT. Amino acids: CASSFSGTSTGELFF.

The chain has TRBV5-1 and TRBJ2-7; TRBD1 matches 8 bases. The J segment lost 0 bases and the V segment lost 2 bases, leaving 4 bases of the junction unmatched. The CDR3 is made up of 15 amino acids. Germline V gives CDR1 SGHRS, CDR2 YFSETQ. As DNA, the CDR3 is TGCGCCAGCAGCTTTACAGGGGGAAACTCCTACGAGCAGTACTTC. As protein: CASSFTGGNSYEQYF.

In this sample, this clonotype turned up a few times. This chain uses TRBV5-1 with TRBJ2-1; TRBD1 matches at 9 bases. From germline, CDR1 is SGHRS and CDR2 YFSETQ. The CDR3 sequence is 16 residues long. With 4 bases clipped from V and 7 bases from J, the junction kept 12 bases outside the gene matches. The CDR3 loop reads CASSPGSGTGLNEQFF. The CDR3 DNA reads as TGCGCCAGCAGCCCTGGGAGCGGGACAGGGTTGAATGAGCAGTTCTTC.

The sample holds a few counts of this clonotype. The chain is built from TRBV10-3 and TRBJ1-2, with TRBD1 matching 9 bases. The length of the CDR3 is 14 residues. Germline V gene lookup returns CDR1 ENHRY and CDR2 SYGVKD. V was pared by 4 bases and J by 4 bases, with 4 bases of the junction left unmatched. The CDR3 region has the DNA TGTGCCATCAGTGCGGACAGGGGTGGCTATGGCTACACCTTC. Its protein product is CAISADRGGYGYTF.

The chain employs TRBV3-1 and TRBJ2-3, with D possibly matching TRBD2 (5 bases). V shed 3 bases and J shed 2 bases, with 6 bases lying between them. Looked up from germline, CDR1 is LGHDT and CDR2 is YNNKEL (reference sequence). This CDR3 region has 13 residues. The CDR3 spells CASSHDYTDTQYF. Written as DNA, the CDR3 is TGTGCCAGCAGCCACGACTACACAGATACGCAGTATTTT.

This clonotype turned up a few times. This chain connects TRBV6-1 to TRBJ1-1; 7 bases map to TRBD1. Per germline, CDR1 MNHNS and CDR2 SASEGT. CDR3 size: 15 residues. Germline trimming cut 6 bases from V and 7 bases from J; bases unmatched to any gene: 14. DNA of the CDR3: TGTGCCAGCAGGCGGACAGGAGTTGGTTTCAATGAAGCTTTCTTT. Its translation is CASRRTGVGFNEAFF.

The rearrangement uses TRBV18 and TRBJ2-3; no definite D call. The CDR3 extends over 14 amino acids. V lost 2 bases, J lost 7 bases, and 13 bases lay in between. Germline assignment: CDR1 KGHSH and CDR2 LQKENI. The CDR3 DNA follows: TGTGCCAGCTCACCAACAATATCTCATTATACGCAGTATTTT. Its translation is CASSPTISHYTQYF.

The chain recombines TRBV7-2 with TRBJ2-7; the D gene could be TRBD1 or TRBD2 (5 bases each). Trimming took 4 bases from V and 2 from J, leaving 12 bases between them. Germline loops: CDR1 SGHTA, CDR2 FQGNSA. The CDR3 runs to 14 residues. CDR3 nucleotide sequence: TGTGCCAGCAGCTCCGGGGCGTTCGCCTACGAGCAGTACTTC. This sequence encodes CASSSGAFAYEQYF. The complete variable domain, with remaining parts taken from reference TRBV7-2 and TRBJ2-7, reads GAGVSQSPSNKVTEKGKDVELRCDPISGHTALYWYRQSLGQGLEFLIYFQGNSAPDKSGLPSDRFSAERTGGSVSTLTIQRTQQEDSAVYLCASSSGAFAYEQYFGPGTRLTVT.

This clonotype appeared a few times. This chain uses TRBV4-1 with TRBJ2-2, with D perhaps TRBD2 (6 bases). CDR1 is MGHRA, CDR2 YSYEKL, per germline. The CDR3 runs to 15 residues. Trimming took off 0 bases at V and 7 bases at J, with 12 bases between the two ends. The CDR3 here is CASSQEDAGYGELFF. The CDR3 nucleotides are TGCGCCAGCAGCCAAGAAGATGCGGGGTACGGGGAGCTGTTTTTT.

The gene calls are TRBV7-2 and TRBJ2-7, with TRBD2 as a possible D gene (5 bases). Trimming pared 2 bases from V and 4 bases from J, leaving 15 bases between. Germline CDR1 reads SGHTA; CDR2 reads FQGNSA. This CDR3 spans 15 amino acids. CDR3 in DNA: TGTGCCAGCAGCTTAATCGGTCTGGAGGAGTACGAGCAGTACTTC. Its protein product is CASSLIGLEEYEQYF.

The chain is built from TRBV20-1 and TRBJ2-1; possible D gene TRBD2, 6 bases. There are 15 residues in the CDR3. The germline V gene encodes CDR1 DFQATT and CDR2 SNEGSKA (reference sequence). V shed 3 bases and J shed 6 bases, with 18 bases lying between them. The CDR3 is CSASSGTLRGNEQFF. Written as DNA, the CDR3 is TGCAGTGCTAGCTCCGGGACTCTCCGGGGCAATGAGCAGTTCTTC.

This clonotype has a count of ten or more. This chain joins TRBV27 and TRBJ2-1; 7 nucleotides agree with TRBD2. Germline V gene lookup returns CDR1 MNHEY and CDR2 SMNVEV (reference sequence). Trimming removed 1 base from V and 4 bases from J; junction bases left unmatched: 7. The CDR3 consists of 16 residues. In DNA, the CDR3 is TGTGCCAGCAGTTTATTAGTGGGAGCGGGATACAATGAGCAGTTCTTC. It encodes CASSLLVGAGYNEQFF.

V gene TRBV20-1 combines with J gene TRBJ2-3; D may be TRBD1 (5 bases). The germline V gene encodes CDR1 DFQATT and CDR2 SNEGSKA (reference sequence). Trimming left V 0 bases short and J 1 base short, with 14 bases between. The CDR3 is made up of 16 amino acids. The CDR3 DNA follows: TGCAGTGCTAGAGAAGGGGCAGGGCGTGGCACAGATACGCAGTATTTT. This gives the protein CSAREGAGRGTDTQYF.

This clonotype occurred many times. The chain carries TRBV12-3 or TRBV12-4 and TRBJ2-5, with 10 bases matching TRBD2. Trimming cost V 7 bases and J 14 bases; bases outside gene matches: 13. The CDR3 runs to 13 residues. The CDR3 sequence: CASTLGLAGAPYF. The CDR3 nucleotides are TGTGCCAGCACCTTGGGGCTAGCGGGGGCCCCTTACTTC.

J is TRBJ2-5 and V is TRBV5-1; TRBD2 matches at 10 bases. The CDR3 consists of 17 residues. The junction had 13 bases not matched to a gene; V was cut back by 4 bases and J by 4 bases. CDR1 is SGHRS, CDR2 YFSETQ, per germline. DNA for the CDR3: TGCGCCAGCAGCGCGAGCGGGAGGGCCACAGGAAGAGAGACCCAGTACTTC. Amino acid sequence: CASSASGRATGRETQYF.

In its sample, this clonotype was seen a few times. The chain carries TRBV27 and TRBJ2-4; TRBD2 might be the D (6 bases). CDR3 length: 13 residues. The germline gives CDR1 MNHEY, CDR2 SMNVEV (reference sequence). The V gene lost 2 bases and the J gene lost 8 bases, with 10 bases spanning the gap. The CDR3 is CASSLIPGDIQYF. In DNA form, the CDR3 reads TGTGCCAGCAGTTTAATTCCGGGGGACATTCAGTACTTC.

The rearrangement links TRBV25-1 to TRBJ2-1; D remains ambiguous. V was cut by 4 bases and J by 3 bases, with 7 bases left in between. The CDR3 length is 13 residues. Germline V gives CDR1 MGHDK, CDR2 SYGVNS. The CDR3 DNA reads as TGTGCCAGCAGTGGGCCGGGCTACAATGAGCAGTTCTTC. This codes for CASSGPGYNEQFF.

This chain uses TRBV9 with TRBJ2-1; a possible D gene is TRBD2 (6 bases). The CDR3 loop spans 15 amino acids. The ends were cut back, 3 bases at V and 1 base at J, with 11 bases in the middle. Germline loops: CDR1 SGDLS, CDR2 YYNGEE. The CDR3: CASSADGGSYNEQFF. The CDR3 DNA sequence: TGTGCCAGCAGCGCAGACGGGGGTTCCTACAATGAGCAGTTCTTC.